Below are 19 T cell receptor beta chains sequenced from a single sample in a study of persistence of HIV-infected CD4 T cells. Their specific antigens are unknown. Cells were stimulated nonspecifically with anti-CD3/anti-CD28 magnetic beads. Sorting of responding CD4+ T cells relied on upregulated CD40 ligand together with CD69. The immunoSEQ assay was version 4, run in survey mode. Profiling relied on immunoSEQ multiplex PCR, and the TCRdb table lists in-frame clones only, not all of them. The sample lists 45,000 or so clones, just under 90% occurring once. The sequences come from CD4+ T cells sorted from PBMCs after approximately 20-hour stimulation, collected from a patient who received antiretroviral therapy. The source of these receptors is an adult woman with HIV who was CMV-seropositive.

The V gene is TRBV7-3, the J gene TRBJ1-4; 8 bases match TRBD1. The V gene end was trimmed by 5 bases and the J gene end by 4 bases; junction bases not matched to a gene: 6. Germline CDR1 reads SGHTA; CDR2 reads FQGTGA. This CDR3 region has 15 residues. CDR3: CASSDRGSFNEKLFF. The CDR3 DNA follows: TGTGCCAGCAGCGACAGGGGTTCTTTTAATGAAAAACTGTTTTTT.

V gene TRBV5-6 combines with J gene TRBJ1-2, with D unclear. Germline loops: CDR1 SGHDT, CDR2 YYEEEE. This CDR3 region has 11 residues. V was trimmed by 2 bases and J by 7 bases, leaving 6 bases between them. The CDR3 coding sequence is TGTGCCAGCAGCTTACATGGTGGCTACACCTTC. It yields the protein CASSLHGGYTF.

The V gene is TRBV6-5, the J gene TRBJ2-1; D perhaps matches TRBD1 (7 bases). Germline V gene data show CDR1 as MNHEY and CDR2 as SVGAGI. The V and J ends lost 8 bases and 0 bases respectively, with 11 bases between them. This CDR3 comprises 14 residues. The DNA for the CDR3 is TGTGCCAGCGCGCGGGACAGCTCCTACAATGAGCAGTTCTTC. Translated: CASARDSSYNEQFF.

The genes are TRBV3-1 (or the pseudogene TRBV3-2) and TRBJ2-1; the match to TRBD2 covers 11 bases. Germline V gene sequence: CDR1 LGHDT, CDR2 YNNKEL (reference sequence). This CDR3 region has 19 residues. V gave up 0 bases and J gave up 6 bases; unmatched junction bases: 13. The CDR3 region is CASSQETSGTLTLTNEQFF. The DNA of the CDR3 is TGTGCCAGCAGCCAAGAGACTAGCGGGACACTTACCCTCACCAATGAGCAGTTCTTC.

This chain uses TRBV6-1 with TRBJ2-5; no reliable D call. The CDR3 is 15 residues long. V was trimmed by 7 bases and J by 3 bases, leaving 18 bases between them. Germline V lookup: CDR1 MNHNS, CDR2 SASEGT. CDR3 region: CASTKRFDGKETQYF. The CDR3 DNA reads as TGTGCCAGCACAAAGAGGTTCGACGGAAAAGAGACCCAGTACTTC.

The chain employs TRBV30 and TRBJ1-1; D not resolved. The V and J ends lost 0 bases and 4 bases respectively, with 12 bases between them. This CDR3 has 14 amino acids. The V gene's germline CDR1 is GTSNPN and CDR2 SVGIG (reference sequence). As DNA, the CDR3 is TGTGCCTGGAGTGTATCCAGATTCGTCACTGAAGCTTTCTTT. Its translation is CAWSVSRFVTEAFF.

The chain joins TRBV7-3 to TRBJ1-2; D call uncertain. The CDR3 sequence is 13 residues long. The V and J ends lost 2 bases and 2 bases respectively, with 6 bases between them. Germline V gene sequence: CDR1 SGHTA, CDR2 FQGTGA. The CDR3 protein is CASSLQENYGYTF. CDR3 DNA: TGTGCCAGCAGCTTACAGGAGAACTATGGCTACACCTTC.

This clone came up once. V and J are TRBV6-6 and TRBJ2-7; 9 nucleotides align to TRBD1. Germline CDR1 and CDR2: MNHNY and SVGAGI (reference sequence). The junction had 10 bases not matched to a gene; V was cut back by 8 bases and J by 5 bases. The CDR3 has 14 amino acids. CDR3 sequence: CASHRGTGNHEQYF. The CDR3 coding sequence is TGTGCCAGCCATAGGGGGACAGGGAACCACGAGCAGTACTTC.

This chain uses TRBV6-5 with TRBJ2-7; D not resolved. V was trimmed by 6 bases and J by 5 bases, leaving 8 bases between them. The CDR3 is 11 amino acids. The germline V gene has CDR1 MNHEY and CDR2 SVGAGI. CDR3 in amino acids: CASSRLDEQYF. CDR3 in DNA: TGTGCCAGCAGCCGGTTGGACGAGCAGTACTTC.

The chain couples TRBV7-2 to TRBJ2-5; 7 nucleotides agree with TRBD1. This CDR3 has 15 residues. The germline V gene encodes CDR1 SGHTA and CDR2 FQGNSA. With V trimmed by 5 bases and J by 2 bases, 8 bases remained unmatched. The CDR3 nucleotides read TGTGCCAGCAGCCCTTGGACAGGAGAGCAAGAGACCCAGTACTTC. Translation: CASSPWTGEQETQYF.

The V call is TRBV18, the J call TRBJ2-7; D is uncertain. CDR1 and CDR2 (germline): KGHSH, LQKENI. The CDR3 covers 15 residues. Deletions cut 2 bases from V and 3 bases from J, with 14 bases between. This CDR3 reads CASSPGESSGYEQYF. CDR3 sequence (DNA): TGTGCCAGCTCACCAGGGGAATCCTCCGGCTACGAGCAGTACTTC.

The V and J genes are TRBV9 and TRBJ2-3; TRBD2 agrees at 7 bases. The CDR3 is 16 amino acids. The ends lost 0 bases at V and 5 bases at J; junction bases unmatched: 9. Per germline, CDR1 SGDLS and CDR2 YYNGEE. CDR3 bases: TGTGCCAGCAGCGTAGAGGCGGGAGCCCTTATAGATACGCAGTATTTT. This sequence encodes CASSVEAGALIDTQYF.

The chain has TRBV5-4 and TRBJ2-5; maybe TRBD1 (5 bases). V gave up 0 bases and J gave up 0 bases, with 6 bases separating them. Germline V gives CDR1 SGHNT, CDR2 YYREEE (reference sequence). The CDR3 contains 14 residues. The CDR3, as DNA: TGTGCCAGCAGCTTGGGACAGCACCAAGAGACCCAGTACTTC. It translates to CASSLGQHQETQYF.

This sequence joins TRBV20-1 and TRBJ2-1; no clear D. CDR3 length equals 11 residues. Germline CDR1 is DFQATT and CDR2 is SNEGSKA (reference sequence). V lost 5 bases and J lost 8, with 10 bases in between. As DNA, the CDR3 is TGCAGTGCTCCGAGTTGGGATGAGCAGTTCTTC. Translated: CSAPSWDEQFF.

The chain combines TRBV12-3 or TRBV12-4 with TRBJ1-1, with unresolved D. The CDR3 covers 12 residues. Trimming removed 3 bases from V and 4 bases from J, with 6 bases in between. CDR3: CASSLAVTEAFF. CDR3 DNA: TGTGCCAGCAGTTTGGCCGTCACTGAAGCTTTCTTT.

The chain has TRBV9 and TRBJ2-7; D may be TRBD2 (5 bases). Deletions cut 0 bases from V and 0 bases from J, with 10 bases between. The CDR3 contains 15 residues. The germline CDR1 and CDR2 sequences are SGDLS and YYNGEE. The CDR3: CASSVEGRGSYEQYF. The DNA of the CDR3 is TGTGCCAGCAGCGTAGAGGGCCGGGGCTCCTACGAGCAGTACTTC.

The chain recombines TRBV7-3 with TRBJ1-1; possibly TRBD1 for D (5 bases). V was cut by 5 bases and J by 4 bases, with 11 bases left in between. CDR1 and CDR2 from the germline V gene are SGHTA and FQGTGA. The CDR3 is 13 residues long. The CDR3 protein is CASSLSQGTEAFF. The CDR3 nucleotides read TGTGCCAGCAGCCTTAGCCAGGGCACTGAAGCTTTCTTT.

CDR3 nucleotide sequence: TGTGCCAGCAGTCCTGGGACAGGCAATCAGCCCCAGCATTTT. Its translation: CASSPGTGNQPQHF. The chain joins TRBV6-1 to TRBJ1-5, with TRBD1 matching over 7 bases. With 5 bases clipped from V and 2 bases from J, the junction kept 3 bases outside the gene matches. The CDR3 consists of 14 residues. Germline CDR1 reads MNHNS; CDR2 reads SASEGT.

The chain employs TRBV6-1 and TRBJ2-7, with 10 bases matching TRBD1. The germline CDR1 and CDR2 sequences are MNHNS and SASEGT. This CDR3 comprises 16 residues. V lost 3 bases, J lost 9 bases, and 14 bases stayed unmatched. The CDR3 DNA is TGTGCCAGCAGTGACCGCCTTTGGACAGGGGGAATCGGGCAGTACTTC. Its translation: CASSDRLWTGGIGQYF.